This T cell receptor beta chain appears in the sequencing data of a study of blood T cell repertoires in COVID-19. Study background: Sites in the United States, Italy and Spain provided acute and convalescent COVID-19 samples.

Germline CDR1 reads LNHDA; CDR2 reads SQIVND (reference sequence). The CDR3 consists of 18 residues. Trimming at V came to 3 bases and at J to 10 bases, leaving 18 bases not matched to a gene. TCRdb's table, derived via immunoSEQ multiplex PCR, lists solely in-frame clones and lacks some. The sample shows about 260,000 clones, 88% of them seen only once. This clonotype was sampled from a man aged 60-69 years who had recovered from COVID-19. The sample was peripheral blood. The rearrangement joins TRBV19 to TRBJ1-6, with 7 bases matching TRBD1. CDR3 in DNA: TGTGCCAGTAGTATTTCGAGGGGGCAGCGAGGAGGGGAGTCACCCCTCCACTTT. Protein sequence: CASSISRGQRGGESPLHF.